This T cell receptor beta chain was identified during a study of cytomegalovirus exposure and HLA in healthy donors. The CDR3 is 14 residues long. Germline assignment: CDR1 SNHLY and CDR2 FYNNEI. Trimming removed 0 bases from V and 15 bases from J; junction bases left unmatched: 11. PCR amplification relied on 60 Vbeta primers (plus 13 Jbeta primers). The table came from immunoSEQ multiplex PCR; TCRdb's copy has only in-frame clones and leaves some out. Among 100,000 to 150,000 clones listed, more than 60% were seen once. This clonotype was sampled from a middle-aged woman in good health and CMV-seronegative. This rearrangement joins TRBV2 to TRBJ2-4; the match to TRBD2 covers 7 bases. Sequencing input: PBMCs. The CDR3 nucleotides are TGTGCCAGCAGTGAAGCGCGGTGGGAGGGCCTTCCGTACTTC. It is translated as CASSEARWEGLPYF. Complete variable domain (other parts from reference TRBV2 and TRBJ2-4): EPEVTQTPSHQVTQMGQEVILRCVPISNHLYFYWYRQILGQKVEFLVSFYNNEISEKSEIFDDQFSVERPDGSNFTLKIRSTKLEDSAMYFCASSEARWEGLPYFGAGTRLSVL.